This entry lists 30 T cell receptor beta chains sequenced from one sample in a study of regulatory T cells in long-lasting Graves disease. Time point: persistent/refractory GD, antithyroid drugs over 5 years with positive TRAb. Researchers made the TCR library from RNA that was extracted from PBMCs. To make TCR beta libraries, researchers used iRepertoire HTBI primers and Arm-PCR of CDR3 regions. MiXCR, run by TCRdb on the multiplex PCR reads, gives a single entry per CDR3 protein. The top ten hold about 42% of the sample, which has 500,000 to 800,000 distinct CDR3 sequences, 25% to 35% seen once. The starting material was peripheral blood mononuclear cells (PBMCs), obtained when the disease was refractory, from a patient treated with antithyroid drugs. All receptors derive from a female donor with Graves disease.

This rearrangement joins TRBV24-1 to TRBJ2-2; D gene ambiguous. V lost 4 bases and J lost 7, with 12 bases in between. This CDR3 contains 14 residues. CDR1 is KGHDR, CDR2 SFDVKD, per germline. The CDR3 protein is CATSEAKGYGELFF. CDR3 sequence (DNA): TGTGCCACCAGTGAAGCAAAAGGTTACGGGGAGCTGTTTTTT.

The chain combines TRBV28 with TRBJ1-2; D is uncertain. Trimming shortened V by 6 bases and J by 5 bases, and 13 bases separated the two germline ends. Germline V gene data show CDR1 as MDHEN and CDR2 as SYDVKM. CDR3 length: 13 residues. The CDR3 region is CASSLPEGYGYTF. As DNA, the CDR3 is TGTGCCAGCAGCTTGCCCGAAGGGTATGGCTACACCTTC.

The V call is TRBV20-1, the J call TRBJ1-1; no reliable D call. The germline V and J ends were trimmed by 2 bases and 0 bases, with 4 bases remaining between them. The CDR3 totals 12 residues. The germline CDR1 and CDR2 sequences are DFQATT and SNEGSKA (reference sequence). The CDR3 region is CSARSLNTEAFF. CDR3 bases: TGCAGTGCTAGATCCCTGAACACTGAAGCTTTCTTT.

The rearrangement joins TRBV20-1 to TRBJ2-2, with TRBD2 matching over 8 bases. Germline trimming cut 0 bases from V and 3 bases from J; bases unmatched to any gene: 9. Germline values: CDR1 DFQATT, CDR2 SNEGSKA (reference sequence). This CDR3 is built from 17 residues. The CDR3 spells CSARDSLTSGHTGELFF. CDR3 sequence (DNA): TGCAGTGCTAGAGACTCATTAACTAGCGGCCACACCGGGGAGCTGTTTTTT.

V usage is TRBV9 and J usage is TRBJ1-1, with D perhaps TRBD1 (6 bases). Germline V gene data show CDR1 as SGDLS and CDR2 as YYNGEE. This CDR3 comprises 17 residues. V lost 0 bases and J lost 1, with 16 bases in between. DNA for the CDR3: TGTGCCAGCAGCGTAGGTGAAGGGGGAATCGGGAACACTGAAGCTTTCTTT. Translation gives CASSVGEGGIGNTEAFF.

This clonotype was detected only a few times. This rearrangement joins TRBV19 to TRBJ1-1; D uncertain. This CDR3 spans 17 amino acids. Germline-derived CDR1 and CDR2 are LNHDA and SQIVND (reference sequence). V dropped 3 bases and J dropped 1 base, with 18 bases sitting between them. Here the CDR3 DNA reads TGTGCCAGTAGTATTACCTGGGATGGTGCAGGGAACACTGAAGCTTTCTTT. Translating it yields CASSITWDGAGNTEAFF.

The rearrangement uses TRBV6-2 or TRBV6-3 and TRBJ1-1; D is perhaps TRBD1 (5 bases). The CDR3 totals 16 residues. CDR1 is MNHEY, CDR2 SVGEGT, per germline. Trimming took off 2 bases at V and 2 bases at J, with 15 bases between the two ends. The CDR3 protein is CASSYRRGGGNTEAFF. CDR3 sequence (DNA): TGTGCCAGCAGTTACCGCCGGGGGGGGGGAAACACTGAAGCTTTCTTT.

In this sample, this clonotype turned up a few times. The chain employs TRBV12-3 or TRBV12-4 and TRBJ1-2, with TRBD1 identical over 10 bases. This CDR3 spans 15 amino acids. V gave up 6 bases and J gave up 4 bases; unmatched junction bases: 8. CDR3 region: CASSHDRGRSYGYTF. The CDR3 region has the DNA TGTGCCAGCAGCCATGACAGGGGGCGCAGCTATGGCTACACCTTC.

This clonotype was seen only a few times. This chain connects TRBV19 to TRBJ1-5; D possibly corresponds to TRBD1 (6 bases). V lost 7 bases and J lost 2, with 15 bases in between. Germline CDR1 LNHDA, CDR2 SQIVND (reference sequence). The CDR3 consists of 15 residues. CDR3 amino acids: CASIEGGPGNQPQHF. The CDR3 nucleotides read TGTGCCAGTATCGAGGGGGGACCCGGCAATCAGCCCCAGCATTTT. Drawing the rest from reference TRBV19 and TRBJ1-5, the complete variable domain is DGGITQSPKYLFRKEGQNVTLSCEQNLNHDAMYWYRQDPGQGLRLIYYSQIVNDFQKGDIAEGYSVSREKKESFPLTVTSAQKNPTAFYLCASIEGGPGNQPQHFGDGTRLSIL.

The chain couples TRBV30 to TRBJ2-7; D gene ambiguous. V dropped 1 base and J dropped 9 bases, with 13 bases sitting between them. The CDR3 runs to 12 residues. CDR1 and CDR2 (germline): GTSNPN, SVGIG (reference sequence). The CDR3 reads CAWSGLEKWQYF. The CDR3 DNA follows: TGTGCCTGGAGTGGATTGGAGAAATGGCAGTACTTC.

Ten or more counts support this clonotype. V gene TRBV2 combines with J gene TRBJ1-5; maybe TRBD1 (5 bases). This CDR3 spans 15 amino acids. The germline V gene has CDR1 SNHLY and CDR2 FYNNEI. Trimming pared 7 bases from V and 5 bases from J, leaving 18 bases between. The CDR3 sequence: CASKVSSGSYQPQHF. The CDR3 coding sequence is TGTGCCAGCAAGGTTTCCTCAGGGAGTTATCAGCCCCAGCATTTT.

The chain carries TRBV20-1 and TRBJ2-7; D gene uncertain. Per the germline V gene, CDR1 is DFQATT and CDR2 is SNEGSKA (reference sequence). V was pared by 5 bases and J by 2 bases, with 10 bases between. This CDR3 has 12 amino acids. The CDR3 spells CSASEVAYEQYF. The CDR3, as DNA: TGCAGTGCTTCTGAGGTGGCCTACGAGCAGTACTTC.

The J gene is TRBJ1-1, the V gene TRBV6-2 or TRBV6-3, with no clear D. This CDR3 spans 13 amino acids. V was clipped by 5 bases and J by 0 bases, with 7 bases between them. Germline lookup yields CDR1 MNHEY and CDR2 SVGEGT. The CDR3 region has the DNA TGTGCCAGCAGTGCCACATTGAACACTGAAGCTTTCTTT. It translates to CASSATLNTEAFF.

The table lists this clonotype with many counts. The chain is built from TRBV7-2 and TRBJ1-1; D remains ambiguous. V lost 2 bases to trimming and J lost 0 bases, with 10 bases between them. Germline CDR1 is SGHTA and CDR2 is FQGNSA. This CDR3 has 15 residues. Here the CDR3 DNA reads TGTGCCAGCAGCTTAAGGCTTAGAATGAACACTGAAGCTTTCTTT. As protein: CASSLRLRMNTEAFF.

This clonotype was seen more than once but under ten times. The gene calls are TRBV11-2 and TRBJ2-3; TRBD1 might be the D (5 bases). The CDR3 is 15 amino acids. CDR1 SGHAT and CDR2 FQNNGV come from the germline V gene. The ends were cut back, 0 bases at V and 2 bases at J, with 9 bases in the middle. CDR3 sequence (DNA): TGTGCCAGCAGCTTAGACAGGGCCCACACAGATACGCAGTATTTT. This encodes CASSLDRAHTDTQYF.

This sequence joins TRBV3-1 and TRBJ2-2, with D uncertain. CDR3 length: 13 residues. With 7 bases removed from V and 9 bases from J, the gap between germline ends came to 15 bases. Looked up from germline, CDR1 is LGHDT and CDR2 is YNNKEL (reference sequence). In DNA form, the CDR3 reads TGTGCCAGCACCCCGGACCAAACCAGGGAGCTGTTTTTT. Translation gives CASTPDQTRELFF.

There are a few counts of this clonotype. The gene calls are TRBV6-1 and TRBJ2-2; 9 nucleotides align to TRBD2. CDR1 and CDR2 (germline): MNHNS, SASEGT. This CDR3 region has 15 residues. The V and J ends lost 1 base and 6 bases, in that order; junction bases with no gene match: 3. The CDR3 here is CASSEEAGGAGELFF. The CDR3 coding sequence is TGTGCCAGCAGTGAAGAGGCGGGAGGGGCCGGGGAGCTGTTTTTT.

This clonotype was observed at least ten times. This rearrangement joins TRBV12-3 or TRBV12-4 to TRBJ1-1; no clear D gene. The V end lost 1 base, the J end lost 6 bases, and 9 bases lay between the germline ends. This CDR3 has 13 residues. CDR3 in DNA: TGTGCCAGCAGTTTAGTTTACAGACCTGAAGCTTTCTTT. This sequence encodes CASSLVYRPEAFF.

This clonotype appeared many times. The rearrangement joins TRBV10-3 to TRBJ1-1, with D perhaps matching TRBD1 (6 bases). The CDR3 sequence is 17 residues long. Trimming pared 0 bases from V and 0 bases from J, leaving 14 bases between. Germline V gives CDR1 ENHRY, CDR2 SYGVKD. Written as DNA, the CDR3 is TGTGCCATCAGTGAGTCGATTGATGGGGGCCTGAACACTGAAGCTTTCTTT. Protein: CAISESIDGGLNTEAFF.

This clonotype has ten or more counts. J is TRBJ1-2 and V is TRBV28; D possibly corresponds to TRBD1 (5 bases). The germline V gene has CDR1 MDHEN and CDR2 SYDVKM. The CDR3 is made up of 14 amino acids. Between the trimmed V and J ends, which lost 6 bases and 4 bases, there was a span of 15 bases. The CDR3 DNA reads TGTGCCAGCAGCTTCCCGGGGGTGGGCTATGGCTACACCTTC. Protein product: CASSFPGVGYGYTF.

This clonotype was seen a few times. The chain joins TRBV27 to TRBJ1-1; no clear D gene. The CDR3 extends over 15 amino acids. V was trimmed by 7 bases and J by 6 bases, leaving 21 bases between them. Per germline, CDR1 MNHEY and CDR2 SMNVEV (reference sequence). CDR3 region: CASTDGARFVAEAFF. The DNA of the CDR3 is TGTGCCAGCACCGACGGCGCGAGGTTCGTAGCTGAAGCTTTCTTT.

The rearrangement joins TRBV20-1 to TRBJ1-1; TRBD1 is a possible D gene (5 bases). This CDR3 spans 16 amino acids. Germline assignment: CDR1 DFQATT and CDR2 SNEGSKA (reference sequence). V gave up 0 bases and J gave up 1 base, with 15 bases separating them. The CDR3 region is CSARDMGGTWNTEAFF. DNA for the CDR3: TGCAGTGCTAGAGATATGGGGGGGACGTGGAACACTGAAGCTTTCTTT.

Ten or more counts support this clonotype. The V gene is TRBV7-2, the J gene TRBJ2-7, with 7 bases identical to TRBD2. The V segment lost 6 bases and the J segment 6 bases; nucleotides outside the gene matches: 8. CDR3 length equals 13 residues. Germline assignment: CDR1 SGHTA and CDR2 FQGNSA. The CDR3 DNA reads TGTGCCAGCAGGTTCGGCGGGAGTGGCGAGCAGTACTTC. Translation gives CASRFGGSGEQYF.

The chain links TRBV3-1 to TRBJ1-2; 7 bases agree with TRBD1. This CDR3 is built from 17 residues. J lost 4 bases, V lost 0 bases, and 11 bases had no gene match. Germline values: CDR1 LGHDT, CDR2 YNNKEL (reference sequence). This CDR3 reads CASSQDLVNRGGYGYTF. The CDR3 DNA is TGTGCCAGCAGCCAAGATCTGGTCAACAGGGGCGGCTATGGCTACACCTTC.

In this sample, this clonotype turned up many times. The chain has TRBV27 and TRBJ1-2, with D unresolved. The CDR3 extends over 13 amino acids. Germline V lookup: CDR1 MNHEY, CDR2 SMNVEV (reference sequence). Trimming cost V 3 bases and J 2 bases, with 7 bases left between them. The CDR3 coding sequence is TGTGCCAGCAGTTTTAGGGAAAACTATGGCTACACCTTC. This sequence encodes CASSFRENYGYTF.

This clonotype was recorded a few times. CDR3 coding DNA: TGTGCCAGCTCAAAGGACAGGGTGGCCCAGCCCCAGCATTTT. Its protein is CASSKDRVAQPQHF. The chain couples TRBV18 to TRBJ1-5, with TRBD1 matching 8 bases. Germline V gene data show CDR1 as KGHSH and CDR2 as LQKENI. V shed 5 bases, J shed 7 bases, and the junction held 7 bases outside the gene matches. The CDR3 is 14 amino acids.

This rearrangement joins TRBV5-4 to TRBJ2-2; 11 bases align to TRBD2. This CDR3 is 19 amino acids long. Germline loops: CDR1 SGHNT, CDR2 YYREEE (reference sequence). The junction had 14 bases not matched to a gene; V was cut back by 4 bases and J by 3 bases. CDR3 in DNA: TGTGCCAGCAGCCGCGACCGGACCTGGACTAGCGGGTACACCGGGGAGCTGTTTTTT. Protein: CASSRDRTWTSGYTGELFF.

This clonotype was recorded many times. The rearrangement joins TRBV5-4 to TRBJ2-7; either TRBD1 or TRBD2 may supply D (6 bases each). CDR1 and CDR2 (germline): SGHNT, YYREEE (reference sequence). The V and J ends lost 6 bases and 0 bases respectively, with 16 bases between them. The CDR3 is made up of 15 amino acids. In nucleotides, the CDR3 is TGTGCCAGCAAACCGGGGGCGCGGTACTCCTACGAGCAGTACTTC. Its protein product is CASKPGARYSYEQYF.

This chain uses TRBV11-2 with TRBJ1-4, with 9 positions matching TRBD1. The J segment lost 6 bases and the V segment lost 5 bases, leaving 10 bases of the junction unmatched. From germline, CDR1 is SGHAT and CDR2 FQNNGV. The CDR3 has 16 residues. CDR3 protein: CASSPRRGDRDEKLFF. The DNA of the CDR3 is TGTGCCAGCAGCCCACGGAGGGGGGACAGGGATGAAAAACTGTTTTTT. Full variable domain (remainder filled in from reference TRBV11-2 and TRBJ1-4): EAGVAQSPRYKIIEKRQSVAFWCNPISGHATLYWYQQILGQGPKLLIQFQNNGVVDDSQLPKDRFSAERLKGVDSTLKIQPAKLEDSAVYLCASSPRRGDRDEKLFFGSGTQLSVL.

The J gene is TRBJ1-2, the V gene TRBV18; D is possibly TRBD1 (6 bases). V gave up 2 bases and J gave up 6 bases, with 7 bases separating them. The CDR3 covers 12 residues. Germline V gene lookup returns CDR1 KGHSH and CDR2 LQKENI. Here the CDR3 reads CASSPGTNGYTF. Written as DNA, the CDR3 is TGTGCCAGCTCACCAGGGACAAATGGCTACACCTTC.